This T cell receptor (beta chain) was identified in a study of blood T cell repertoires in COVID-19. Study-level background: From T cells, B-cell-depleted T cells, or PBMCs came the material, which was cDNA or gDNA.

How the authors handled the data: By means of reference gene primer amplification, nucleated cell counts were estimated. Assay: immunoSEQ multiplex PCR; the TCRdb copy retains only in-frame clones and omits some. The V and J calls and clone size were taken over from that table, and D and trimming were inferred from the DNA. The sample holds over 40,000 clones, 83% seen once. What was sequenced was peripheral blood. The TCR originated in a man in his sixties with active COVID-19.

This chain's CDR3 is CASSYRDRGTDTQYF. CDR3 bases: TGTGCCAGCAGCTACCGGGACAGGGGCACAGATACGCAGTATTTT. V and J are TRBV5-4 and TRBJ2-3; 9 nucleotides line up with TRBD1. This CDR3 region has 15 residues. CDR1 SGHNT and CDR2 YYREEE come from the germline V gene (reference sequence). After removal of 3 bases from V and 1 base from J, the junction contained 3 bases not matched to a gene.